This passage covers 20 T cell receptor beta chains from one sample sequenced in a study of cytomegalovirus exposure and HLA in healthy donors listed by TCRdb under 2017. Preparation of the library involved the immunoSEQ multiplex PCR assay. A mixture of 60 forward primers for TCR Vbeta segments and 13 reverse primers for TCR Jbeta segments was used in the multiplex PCR. The immuneACCESS repertoire file appears here via TCRdb, limited to in-frame rearrangements. These files lack a portion of the clones; in checked studies, under half of the deficit traces to unresolved V genes, and the cause of the others is not known. This sample comprises about 120,000 clones, about 73% of them detected only once. The ten most abundant clones make up around 4% of the sample. Sequencing was done on a sample of PBMCs. These receptors all stem from a woman aged 40-49 years in good health and CMV-seronegative.

J is TRBJ1-1 and V is TRBV5-1; TRBD1 is a possible D gene (5 bases). Trimming took off 2 bases at V and 4 bases at J, with 9 bases between the two ends. This CDR3 contains 13 residues. CDR1 is SGHRS and CDR2 is YFSETQ in the germline V gene. The chain's CDR3 is CASSFQGATEAFF. The CDR3 nucleotides are TGCGCCAGCAGCTTCCAGGGTGCCACTGAAGCTTTCTTT.

This clone was seen only a few times. The genes are TRBV7-9 and TRBJ2-7; a possible D gene is TRBD2 (6 bases). Trimming stripped 3 bases from V and 0 bases from J, with 12 bases between. The germline CDR1 and CDR2 sequences are SEHNR and FQNEAQ (reference sequence). The CDR3 is 15 amino acids. Here the CDR3 reads CASSFRSGTSYEQYF. CDR3 bases: TGTGCCAGCAGCTTCCGTAGCGGAACCTCCTACGAGCAGTACTTC. Supplemented by reference TRBV7-9 and TRBJ2-7, the full variable domain reads DTGVSQNPRHKITKRGQNVTFRCDPISEHNRLYWYRQTLGQGPEFLTYFQNEAQLEKSRLLSDRFSAERPKGSFSTLEIQRTEQGDSAMYLCASSFRSGTSYEQYFGPGTRLTVT.

The chain employs TRBV5-1 and TRBJ2-1; 7 bases fit TRBD2. The V and J ends lost 4 bases and 4 bases, in that order; junction bases with no gene match: 2. Germline V lookup: CDR1 SGHRS, CDR2 YFSETQ. CDR3 length: 13 amino acids. For the CDR3, the DNA is TGCGCCAGCAGCCGGACTAGATACAATGAGCAGTTCTTC. Translating it yields CASSRTRYNEQFF.

The genes are TRBV10-3 and TRBJ1-1, with D tentatively TRBD1 (5 bases). The V and J ends lost 3 bases and 1 base respectively, with 12 bases between them. The CDR3 sequence is 15 residues long. In germline, CDR1 is ENHRY, CDR2 SYGVKD. CDR3 nucleotide sequence: TGTGCCATCAGTGATTATGGCAGGGCGAACACTGAAGCTTTCTTT. This sequence encodes CAISDYGRANTEAFF.

As regards this clone: The junction departs from germline at one end; a sequencing error may be responsible. This chain connects TRBV7-9 to TRBJ2-5; D unresolved. The germline V gene has CDR1 SEHNR and CDR2 FQNEAQ (reference sequence). CDR3 length: 11 amino acids. The CDR3 loop reads CSSSIVETQYF. The DNA for the CDR3 is TGTTCCAGCAGTATAGTGGAGACCCAGTACTTC.

The chain uses TRBV18 and TRBJ2-7; TRBD2 is a possible D gene (5 bases). The CDR3 loop spans 15 amino acids. V lost 2 bases and J lost 4, with 15 bases in between. Germline V gene sequence: CDR1 KGHSH, CDR2 LQKENI. The CDR3 loop reads CASSPGQGLGYEQYF. The CDR3 DNA is TGTGCCAGCTCACCAGGCCAAGGACTCGGGTACGAGCAGTACTTC.

This clone was seen only a few times. V and J are TRBV5-1 and TRBJ2-3; a possible D gene is TRBD2 (6 bases). The length of the CDR3 is 13 residues. With 0 bases removed from V and 6 bases from J, the gap between germline ends came to 8 bases. Germline CDR1 SGHRS, CDR2 YFSETQ. CDR3 region: CASSLAGRDTQYF. The CDR3 nucleotides are TGCGCCAGCAGCTTGGCTGGGAGGGATACGCAGTATTTT.

This chain connects TRBV9 to TRBJ2-7; 7 bases fit TRBD1. CDR1 SGDLS and CDR2 YYNGEE come from the germline V gene. Trimming took 4 bases from V and 2 from J; bases not matched to a gene: 3. The CDR3 spans 13 residues. CDR3 in amino acids: CASSRGQTYEQYF. The CDR3 DNA is TGTGCCAGCAGCCGGGGACAGACCTACGAGCAGTACTTC.

The count of this clone is one. This chain links TRBV7-2 with TRBJ2-3, with TRBD2 matching 10 bases. CDR1 is SGHTA, CDR2 FQGNSA, per germline. V dropped 1 base and J dropped 1; count of bases not matched to a gene: 5. The CDR3 is made up of 17 amino acids. The DNA for the CDR3 is TGTGCCAGCAGCTTAGGAGCGGGGGGGTCTGGCACAGATACGCAGTATTTT. Translating it yields CASSLGAGGSGTDTQYF.

The CDR3 DNA is TGTGCCACCAGCAGAGATCAAGACACGTCCTACGAGCAGTACTTC. This codes for CATSRDQDTSYEQYF. The V call is TRBV15, the J call TRBJ2-5; D not resolved. The closer fit of TRBJ2-7 to the DNA end suggests the J call may be wrong. Per germline, CDR1 LNHNV and CDR2 YYDKDF (reference sequence). The CDR3 runs 15 residues.

This clone showed up just a few times. The chain couples TRBV7-9 to TRBJ2-5; D is unresolved. CDR1 is SEHNR, CDR2 FQNEAQ, per germline (reference sequence). The CDR3 spans 14 residues. Trimming cost V 4 bases and J 5 bases, with 14 bases left between them. CDR3: CASSSDGRRETQYF. CDR3 nucleotides: TGTGCCAGCAGCTCTGACGGCCGGCGGGAGACCCAGTACTTC.

This clone was seen a few times. The V call is TRBV4-2, the J call TRBJ2-1; 10 bases match TRBD2. Germline V gene lookup returns CDR1 LGHNA and CDR2 YNFKEQ. The CDR3 length is 15 residues. With V trimmed by 4 bases and J by 6 bases, 6 bases remained unmatched. As DNA, the CDR3 is TGTGCCAGCAGCCGAGGACTAGCGGAACTCAATGAGCAGTTCTTC. This codes for CASSRGLAELNEQFF.

This chain uses TRBV4-1 with TRBJ2-7, with TRBD2 matching 9 bases. The germline V gene encodes CDR1 MGHRA and CDR2 YSYEKL. The CDR3 covers 15 residues. V lost 0 bases to trimming and J lost 2 bases; unmatched junction nucleotides: 2. The CDR3 DNA reads as TGCGCCAGCAGCCAAGAAGCGGGAGGAGCCTACGAGCAGTACTTC. It is translated as CASSQEAGGAYEQYF.

The chain is built from TRBV11-2 and TRBJ1-5; 7 bases align to TRBD1. Germline loops: CDR1 SGHAT, CDR2 FQNNGV. With 5 bases clipped from V and 7 bases from J, the junction kept 5 bases outside the gene matches. The CDR3 runs to 13 residues. The chain's CDR3 is CASSPDREQPQHF. The CDR3 nucleotides are TGTGCCAGCAGCCCCGACAGGGAACAGCCCCAGCATTTT. The complete variable domain, with remaining parts taken from reference TRBV11-2 and TRBJ1-5, reads EAGVAQSPRYKIIEKRQSVAFWCNPISGHATLYWYQQILGQGPKLLIQFQNNGVVDDSQLPKDRFSAERLKGVDSTLKIQPAKLEDSAVYLCASSPDREQPQHFGDGTRLSIL.

This clone has just one count. The chain joins TRBV4-1 to TRBJ2-1, with 10 bases fitting TRBD2. CDR3 length: 18 amino acids. The J segment lost 3 bases and the V segment lost 1 base, leaving 9 bases of the junction unmatched. The V gene's germline CDR1 is MGHRA and CDR2 YSYEKL. The CDR3 here is CASSQGGSGGRRYNEQFF. The CDR3 bases are TGCGCCAGCAGCCAAGGGGGTAGCGGGGGGCGGCGCTACAATGAGCAGTTCTTC.

The V and J genes are TRBV10-3 and TRBJ2-3, with 8 bases identical to TRBD2. Germline CDR1 and CDR2: ENHRY and SYGVKD. Trimming removed 7 bases from V and 1 base from J; junction bases left unmatched: 10. CDR3 length: 16 amino acids. DNA for the CDR3: TGTGCCATCACGGGTCGAGCGGGAGTGGGCACAGATACGCAGTATTTT. The encoded protein is CAITGRAGVGTDTQYF.

The rearrangement links TRBV6-5 to TRBJ1-5; no reliable D call. The CDR3 length is 14 residues. V lost 5 bases and J lost 4, with 12 bases in between. Germline loops: CDR1 MNHEY, CDR2 SVGAGI. The CDR3 nucleotides read TGTGCCAGCAGTCGAGATCACCCTAATCAGCCCCAGCATTTT. Protein: CASSRDHPNQPQHF.

This chain links TRBV29-1 with TRBJ1-1; the match to TRBD1 covers 12 bases. The V gene's germline CDR1 is SQVTM and CDR2 ANQGSEA. V was clipped by 0 bases and J by 5 bases; unmatched bases: 16. CDR3 length equals 19 residues. CDR3 sequence reads: CSVEDYSSGTGGIRTEAFF. The CDR3 nucleotides are TGCAGCGTTGAAGATTATTCGTCCGGGACAGGGGGCATTAGAACTGAAGCTTTCTTT.

V is TRBV6-5 and J is TRBJ2-1; 7 bases fit TRBD2. The CDR3 totals 16 residues. With V trimmed by 4 bases and J by 2 bases, 8 bases remained unmatched. Germline CDR1 reads MNHEY; CDR2 reads SVGAGI. CDR3 protein: CASSSSGSGTYNEQFF. CDR3 in DNA: TGTGCCAGCAGTTCTTCCGGCAGCGGGACCTACAATGAGCAGTTCTTC.

A word on this clone: Distinct nucleotide sequences in the sample also encode this CDR3. The V and J genes are TRBV5-1 and TRBJ2-3; 12 bases are a match to TRBD1. In germline, CDR1 is SGHRS, CDR2 YFSETQ. CDR3 length equals 20 residues. The V gene end was trimmed by 4 bases and the J gene end by 6 bases; junction bases not matched to a gene: 21. CDR3 sequence: CASSNPGTGGMGLARDTQYF. The CDR3 region has the DNA TGCGCCAGCAGCAACCCTGGGACAGGGGGCATGGGACTAGCGAGGGATACGCAGTATTTT. The full variable domain, with the rest looked up from reference TRBV5-1 and TRBJ2-3, is KAGVTQTPRYLIKTRGQQVTLSCSPISGHRSVSWYQQTPGQGLQFLFEYFSETQRNKGNFPGRFSGRQFSNSRSEMNVSTLELGDSALYLCASSNPGTGGMGLARDTQYFGPGTRLTVL.